One sample yielded the 11 T cell receptor beta chains listed below, sequenced in a study of CD8+ T cells in alopecia areata. cDNA reverse transcribed from extracted RNA served as the sequencing template. Data came from immunoSEQ multiplex PCR; TCRdb stores just in-frame clones and leaves some out. The table shows more than 9,500 clones, with approximately 52% occurring only once. The investigators collected lesional scalp punch biopsies and peripheral blood from alopecia areata patients. The sequencing sample was made of skin. The receptor source for this set is a human donor with alopecia areata.

The V gene is TRBV5-4, the J gene TRBJ2-5; 14 bases are a match to TRBD2. This CDR3 has 16 residues. The germline V gene has CDR1 SGHNT and CDR2 YYREEE (reference sequence). Losses at the gene ends were 4 bases for V and 4 bases for J; bases not matched to a gene: 6. The CDR3 protein is CASSPTGTSGRETQYF. In DNA form, the CDR3 reads TGTGCCAGCAGCCCGACCGGGACTAGCGGGAGAGAGACCCAGTACTTC.

The chain employs TRBV19 and TRBJ2-7, with D tentatively TRBD2 (5 bases). The CDR3 runs to 12 residues. The germline gives CDR1 LNHDA, CDR2 SQIVND (reference sequence). Trimming left V 7 bases short and J 4 bases short, with 11 bases between. The CDR3 here is CASIGSRYEQYF. In nucleotides, the CDR3 is TGTGCCAGTATAGGGAGTCGGTACGAGCAGTACTTC.

The chain recombines TRBV7-9 with TRBJ2-7; possibly TRBD2 for D (5 bases). Trimming left V 3 bases short and J 5 bases short, with 14 bases between. Germline V gives CDR1 SEHNR, CDR2 FQNEAQ (reference sequence). The CDR3 runs to 14 residues. The CDR3 is CASSFTDSVHEQYF. CDR3 nucleotide sequence: TGTGCCAGCAGCTTTACAGATAGCGTCCACGAGCAGTACTTC.

The gene calls are TRBV6-5 and TRBJ1-2; D may be TRBD1 (6 bases). The V end was cut by 5 bases, the J end by 8 bases, with 12 bases between. Germline V gene data show CDR1 as MNHEY and CDR2 as SVGAGI. The CDR3 extends over 12 amino acids. The CDR3 nucleotides are TGTGCCAGCAGTGGGAGGGGGAGCGGCTACACCTTC. Its translation: CASSGRGSGYTF.

DNA of the CDR3: TGTGCCAGCAGCGAAACAGGGGCGCCCAACTATGGCTACACCTTC. The encoded protein is CASSETGAPNYGYTF. The rearrangement joins TRBV6-1 to TRBJ1-2, with 7 nucleotides matching TRBD1. This CDR3 is built from 15 residues. Trimming at V came to 6 bases and at J to 2 bases, leaving 9 bases not matched to a gene. Germline V gene sequence: CDR1 MNHNS, CDR2 SASEGT.

The chain is built from TRBV15 and TRBJ2-5; 12 bases align to TRBD2. Germline lookup yields CDR1 LNHNV and CDR2 YYDKDF (reference sequence). V dropped 4 bases and J dropped 2; count of bases not matched to a gene: 5. The length of the CDR3 is 16 residues. The CDR3 DNA is TGTGCCACCAGCACTTGGACTAGCGGGGAACAAGAGACCCAGTACTTC. Translation: CATSTWTSGEQETQYF.

The chain carries TRBV11-2 and TRBJ1-1; no firm D call. V was pared by 9 bases and J by 4 bases, with 15 bases between. CDR3 length equals 13 residues. Germline V lookup: CDR1 SGHAT, CDR2 FQNNGV. The CDR3 region is CASRGELGTEAFF. The CDR3 DNA reads TGTGCCAGTCGTGGCGAGTTGGGCACTGAAGCTTTCTTT.

The chain joins TRBV6-6 to TRBJ2-1; TRBD1 aligns across 7 bases. The ends lost 6 bases at V and 0 bases at J; junction bases unmatched: 5. Per the germline V gene, CDR1 is MNHNY and CDR2 is SVGAGI (reference sequence). The length of the CDR3 is 15 residues. The CDR3 spells CASRTGPSSYNEQFF. DNA of the CDR3: TGTGCCAGCAGGACAGGGCCTAGCTCCTACAATGAGCAGTTCTTC.

This clone was recorded once. This chain joins TRBV7-9 and TRBJ2-5, with TRBD2 matching 9 bases. This CDR3 region has 15 residues. Germline CDR1 reads SEHNR; CDR2 reads FQNEAQ (reference sequence). Germline trimming cut 0 bases from V and 5 bases from J; bases unmatched to any gene: 4. In nucleotides, the CDR3 is TGTGCCAGCAGCTTAGCGCGGCTAGCGGGGGAGACCCAGTACTTC. Amino acids: CASSLARLAGETQYF. The full variable domain, rest sourced from reference TRBV7-9 and TRBJ2-5, is DTGVSQNPRHKITKRGQNVTFRCDPISEHNRLYWYRQTLGQGPEFLTYFQNEAQLEKSRLLSDRFSAERPKGSFSTLEIQRTEQGDSAMYLCASSLARLAGETQYFGPGTRLLVL.

The rearrangement links TRBV18 to TRBJ2-7; 10 bases agree with TRBD2. The CDR3 is 17 amino acids. Germline CDR1 is KGHSH and CDR2 is LQKENI. V was pared by 3 bases and J by 4 bases, with 12 bases of the junction left unmatched. The CDR3 protein is CASSPLSGGAAIYEQYF. In DNA, the CDR3 is TGTGCCAGCTCACCCTTAAGCGGGGGGGCGGCAATTTACGAGCAGTACTTC.

This rearrangement joins TRBV4-1 to TRBJ2-1; 7 bases are a match to TRBD1. The germline gives CDR1 MGHRA, CDR2 YSYEKL. V shed 2 bases and J 7 bases; nucleotides not matched to a gene: 8. The CDR3 covers 15 residues. CDR3 bases: TGCGCCAGCAGCCAATTAACCGGGACAGCGAATGAGCAGTTCTTC. It yields the protein CASSQLTGTANEQFF.